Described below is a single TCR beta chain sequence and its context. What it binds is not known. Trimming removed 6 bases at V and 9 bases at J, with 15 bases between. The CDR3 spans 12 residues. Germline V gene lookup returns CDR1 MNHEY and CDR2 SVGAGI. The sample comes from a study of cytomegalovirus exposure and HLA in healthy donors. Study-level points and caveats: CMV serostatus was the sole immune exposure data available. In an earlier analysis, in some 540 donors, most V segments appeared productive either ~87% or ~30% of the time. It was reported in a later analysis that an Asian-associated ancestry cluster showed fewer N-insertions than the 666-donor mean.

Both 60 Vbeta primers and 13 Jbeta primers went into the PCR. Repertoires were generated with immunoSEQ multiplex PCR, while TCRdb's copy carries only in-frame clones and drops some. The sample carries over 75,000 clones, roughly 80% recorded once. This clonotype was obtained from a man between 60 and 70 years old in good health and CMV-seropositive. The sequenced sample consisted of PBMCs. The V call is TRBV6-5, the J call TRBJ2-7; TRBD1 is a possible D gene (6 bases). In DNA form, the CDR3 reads TGTGCCAGCAGCCATCCGACAGGCGTGCAGTACTTC. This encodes CASSHPTGVQYF.